Listed here are 8 T cell receptor beta chains from one sample, sequenced in a study of spatial heterogeneity in lung cancer. Study-wide results and limits: Tumor mutation count correlated with how many alpha and beta TCRs expanded intratumorally.

TCRdb used MiXCR to reprocess the 5' RACE reads, holding one entry per CDR3 protein. The sample shows 18,000 or so distinct CDR3 sequences, approximately 9.7% of them seen only once. Their recognized antigens are unknown. Time point of the sample: sample taken at primary tumor resection. Here the sequenced sample was lung tumor tissue, taken at surgery. The source of these receptors is a female donor with early-stage non-small cell lung cancer.

On this clonotype itself: This beta chain is an unintended read in a library built for alpha chains; its size means little. This chain uses TRBV9 with TRBJ1-3; D not certain. The CDR3 is 16 amino acids. The V gene lost 4 bases and the J gene lost 0 bases, with 14 bases spanning the gap. The germline CDR1 and CDR2 sequences are SGDLS and YYNGEE. The CDR3, as DNA: TGTGCCAGCAGCCCCGTTGGGGTCAACTCTGGAAACACCATATATTTT. Protein product: CASSPVGVNSGNTIYF.

This clonotype has more than one count but fewer than ten. Within a library made for alpha chains, this beta chain is off target, and its count is uninformative. The chain carries TRBV30 and TRBJ2-3; 9 bases fit TRBD2. CDR3 length equals 15 residues. Trimming cost V 3 bases and J 6 bases; bases outside gene matches: 10. CDR1 and CDR2 (germline): GTSNPN, SVGIG (reference sequence). The CDR3 loop is CAWRPRGGGADTQYF. The CDR3 DNA sequence: TGTGCCTGGAGGCCGAGAGGCGGGGGGGCCGATACGCAGTATTTT.

In this sample, this clonotype is medium-sized. This beta chain lies outside the target of a library built for alpha chains; its clone size means little. The chain is built from TRBV20-1 and TRBJ2-7, with unresolved D. CDR3 length: 9 residues. Germline V gene sequence: CDR1 DFQATT, CDR2 SNEGSKA (reference sequence). V lost 6 bases and J lost 4, with 4 bases in between. The CDR3 protein is CSAEYEQYF. For the CDR3, the DNA is TGCAGTGCAGAATACGAGCAGTACTTC.

Of note for this clonotype: This beta chain is an unintended read in a library built for alpha chains; its size means little. The CDR3 nucleotides read TGTGCCTCCGGGGAGGACGCTGGAAACACCATATATTTT. It yields the protein CASGEDAGNTIYF. The chain links TRBV6-6 to TRBJ1-3; the D is unclear. Trimming removed 11 bases from V and 2 bases from J, with 13 bases in between. The CDR3 runs 13 residues. From germline, CDR1 is MNHNY and CDR2 SVGAGI (reference sequence).

Points on this clonotype: This beta chain is a stray sequence in a library constructed for alpha chains; its clone size is not meaningful. The chain is built from TRBV5-1 and TRBJ2-5, with D unresolved. This CDR3 spans 14 amino acids. Trimming took 1 base from V and 2 from J, leaving 9 bases between them. Germline lookup yields CDR1 SGHRS and CDR2 YFSETQ. The CDR3 DNA reads as TGCGCCAGCAGCTTGCTAGGGCGGCAAGAGACCCAGTACTTC. The encoded protein is CASSLLGRQETQYF.

This clonotype has just a few counts. This beta chain is off target for a library built for alpha chains, so its abundance means little. V and J are TRBV5-1 and TRBJ1-1; tentative D call: TRBD1 (6 bases). V dropped 4 bases and J dropped 0 bases, with 10 bases sitting between them. Germline CDR1 reads SGHRS; CDR2 reads YFSETQ. This CDR3 comprises 14 residues. The CDR3 is CASSVQGLNTEAFF. The DNA of the CDR3 is TGCGCCAGCAGCGTACAGGGATTGAACACTGAAGCTTTCTTT.

This clonotype has ten or more counts. Within a library made for alpha chains, this beta chain is off target, and its count is uninformative. The J gene is TRBJ2-7, the V gene TRBV7-6; 15 bases are shared with TRBD2. CDR1 is SGHVS, CDR2 FNYEAQ, per germline. V shed 5 bases and J 0 bases; nucleotides not matched to a gene: 5. The CDR3 is made up of 17 amino acids. Here the CDR3 DNA reads TGTGCCAGCAGCCCGGGACTAGCGGGGGGTAGCTCCTACGAGCAGTACTTC. Translated, it gives CASSPGLAGGSSYEQYF.

This clonotype was counted a few times. A library made for alpha chains picked up this beta chain off target, so its size means little. V usage is TRBV7-9 and J usage is TRBJ1-6; TRBD1 agrees at 8 bases. The CDR3 contains 14 residues. Germline-derived CDR1 and CDR2 are SEHNR and FQNEAQ (reference sequence). The trim removed 4 bases at V and 7 bases at J, leaving 3 bases unmatched. The CDR3, as DNA: TGTGCCAGCAGCTCGACAGGGGAGAATTCACCCCTCCACTTT. This sequence encodes CASSSTGENSPLHF. The complete variable domain, with remaining parts taken from reference TRBV7-9 and TRBJ1-6, reads DTGVSQNPRHKITKRGQNVTFRCDPISEHNRLYWYRQTLGQGPEFLTYFQNEAQLEKSRLLSDRFSAERPKGSFSTLEIQRTEQGDSAMYLCASSSTGENSPLHFGNGTRLTVT.